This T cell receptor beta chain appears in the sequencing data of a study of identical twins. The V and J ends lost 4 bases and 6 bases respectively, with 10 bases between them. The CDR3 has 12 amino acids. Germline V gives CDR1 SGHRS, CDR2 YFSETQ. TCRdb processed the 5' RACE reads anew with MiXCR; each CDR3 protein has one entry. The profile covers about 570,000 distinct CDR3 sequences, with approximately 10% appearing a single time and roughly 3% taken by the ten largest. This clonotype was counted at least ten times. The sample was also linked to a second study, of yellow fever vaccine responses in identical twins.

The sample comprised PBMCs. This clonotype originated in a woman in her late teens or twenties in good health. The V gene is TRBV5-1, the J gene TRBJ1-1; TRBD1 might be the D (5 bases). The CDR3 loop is CASSKGPSEAFF. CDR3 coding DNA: TGCGCCAGCAGCAAGGGGCCATCTGAAGCTTTCTTT.